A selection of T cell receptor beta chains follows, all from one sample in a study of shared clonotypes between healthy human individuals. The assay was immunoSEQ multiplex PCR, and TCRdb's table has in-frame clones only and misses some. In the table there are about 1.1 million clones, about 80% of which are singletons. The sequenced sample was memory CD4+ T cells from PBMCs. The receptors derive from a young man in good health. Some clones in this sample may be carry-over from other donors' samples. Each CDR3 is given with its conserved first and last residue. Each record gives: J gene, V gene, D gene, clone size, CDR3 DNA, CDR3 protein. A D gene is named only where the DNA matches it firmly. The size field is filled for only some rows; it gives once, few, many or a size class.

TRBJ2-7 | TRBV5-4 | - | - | TGTGCCAGCAGCTTTCGGACAGAGGGTACCTACGAGCAGTACTTC | CASSFRTEGTYEQYF
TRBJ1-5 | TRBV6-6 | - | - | TGTGCCAGCAAGATCCAGGTTAGCAATCAGCCCCAGCATTTT | CASKIQVSNQPQHF
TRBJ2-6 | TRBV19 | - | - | TGTGCCAGTATTTCCCCCCTGGGGGGGGCCAACGTCCTGACTTTC | CASISPLGGANVLTF
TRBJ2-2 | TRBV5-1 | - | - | TGCGCCAGCAGCTTGGAGGGCCGTACCGGGGAGCTGTTTTTT | CASSLEGRTGELFF
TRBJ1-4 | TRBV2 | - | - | TGTGCCAGCAGGACAGAGAGAAATGAAAAACTGTTTTTT | CASRTERNEKLFF
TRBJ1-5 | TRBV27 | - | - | TGTGCCAGCAGTTCGCACAGGGTGGATCAGCCCCAGCATTTT | CASSSHRVDQPQHF
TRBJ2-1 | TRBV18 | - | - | TGTGCCAGCTCACCACGCCGGGACCTCGGGGGGCAGTTCTTC | CASSPRRDLGGQFF
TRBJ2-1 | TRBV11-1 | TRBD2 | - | TGTGCCAGCAGCCAAAGAGGACTAGCGGGCCAAGAGCAGTTCTTC | CASSQRGLAGQEQFF
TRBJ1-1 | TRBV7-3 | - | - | TGTGCCAGCAGTAAACAGGGTGGCAACACTGAAGCTTTCTTT | CASSKQGGNTEAFF
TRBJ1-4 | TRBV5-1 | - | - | TGCGCCAGCAGCCTGGAGGGGAGTTATAATGAAAAACTGTTTTTT | CASSLEGSYNEKLFF
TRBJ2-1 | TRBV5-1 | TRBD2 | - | TGCGCCAGCAGCTTGGTTGGGACTAGCGGGGGCAGCTCCTACAATGAGCAGTTCTTC | CASSLVGTSGGSSYNEQFF
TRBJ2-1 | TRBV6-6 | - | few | TGTGCCAGCAGTGTCCGACAAAATCTCAATGAGCAGTTCTTC | CASSVRQNLNEQFF
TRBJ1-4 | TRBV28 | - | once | TGTGCCAGCAGTTTTTTCCGGAAAAATGAAAAACTGTTTTTT | CASSFFRKNEKLFF
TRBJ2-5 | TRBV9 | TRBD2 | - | TGTGCCAGCAGCTCGACTAGCGGGAGGGCAGAGACCCAGTACTTC | CASSSTSGRAETQYF
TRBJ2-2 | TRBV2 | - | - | TGTGCCAGCAGCGCAAGCGGAAAACCGGTCCCCGGGGAGCTGTTTTTT | CASSASGKPVPGELFF
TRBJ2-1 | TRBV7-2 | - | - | TGTGCCAGCAGCTCCGGGACGCCAACCTACAATGAGCAGTTCTTC | CASSSGTPTYNEQFF
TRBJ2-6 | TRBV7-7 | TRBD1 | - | TGTGCCAGCAGAGGGTTTTGGACAGGGTGGTTGTCTGGGGCCAACGTCCTGACTTTC | CASRGFWTGWLSGANVLTF
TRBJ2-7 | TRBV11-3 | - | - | TGTGCCAGCAGCTTAGGTCCCCGGTACTACGAGCAGTACTTC | CASSLGPRYYEQYF
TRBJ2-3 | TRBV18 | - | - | TGTGCCAGCTCACCCCGCCCTACAGATACGCAGTATTTT | CASSPRPTDTQYF
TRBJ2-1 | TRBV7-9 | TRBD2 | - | TGTGCCAGCAGCTTAGCGGCGACTAGCGGGAGGAATGAGCAGTTCTTC | CASSLAATSGRNEQFF
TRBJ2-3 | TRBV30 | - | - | TGTGCCTGGGGAAGGGGCACAGATACGCAGTATTTT | CAWGRGTDTQYF
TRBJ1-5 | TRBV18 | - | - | TGTGCCAGTGCCTCCGACAGGCAGAGCAATCAGCCCCAGCATTTT | CASASDRQSNQPQHF
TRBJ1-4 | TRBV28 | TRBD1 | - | TGTGCCAGCAGTGCACAGGGGGCAACTAATGAAAAACTGTTTTTT | CASSAQGATNEKLFF
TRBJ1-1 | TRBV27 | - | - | TGTGCCAGCAGTCCTCTTATAGCTCCTGAAGCTTTCTTT | CASSPLIAPEAFF
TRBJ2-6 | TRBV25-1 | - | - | TGTGCCAGCAGTGAGGCTGGGGCCAACGTCCTGACTTTC | CASSEAGANVLTF
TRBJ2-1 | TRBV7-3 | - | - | TGTGCCAGCAGGCCCCACGGCAGTGGTGAGCAGTTCTTC | CASRPHGSGEQFF
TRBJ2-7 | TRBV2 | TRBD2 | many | TGTGCCTGCAGGACTAGCGAAAGGAGCTCCTACGAGCAGTACTTC | CACRTSERSSYEQYF
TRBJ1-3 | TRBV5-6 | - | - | TGTGCCAGCAGCCTCGGGTACTCTGGAAACACCATATATTTT | CASSLGYSGNTIYF
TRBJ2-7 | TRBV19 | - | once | TGTGCCAGTAGTATAAACCGGGACGGCTCCTACGAGCAGTACTTC | CASSINRDGSYEQYF
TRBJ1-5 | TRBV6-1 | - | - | TGTGCCAGCAGTGAATGGTCTTTTAGGGGGCAGCCCCAGCATTTT | CASSEWSFRGQPQHF
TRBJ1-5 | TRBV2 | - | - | TGTGCCAGCAGGAACGTTGGGCCCCAGCATTTT | CASRNVGPQHF
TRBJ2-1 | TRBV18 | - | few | TGTGCCAGCTCACCAGACCAAAGCTCCTACAATGAGCAGTTCTTC | CASSPDQSSYNEQFF
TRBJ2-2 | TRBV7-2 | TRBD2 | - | TGTGCCAGCAGCTTAGCGGGGAGCGGGAGGGGGGAGCTGTTTTTT | CASSLAGSGRGELFF
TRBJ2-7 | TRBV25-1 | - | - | TGTGCCACCGGAAGGGGTCCTACCTACGAGCAGTACTTC | CATGRGPTYEQYF
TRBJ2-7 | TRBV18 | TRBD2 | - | TGTGCCAGCGGTATGAGGGCTAGCGGGAGCCACGAGCAGTACTTC | CASGMRASGSHEQYF
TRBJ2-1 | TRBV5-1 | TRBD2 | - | TGCGCCAGCAGCTTGGCTAGCGGGGCCCCCAATGAGCAGTTCTTC | CASSLASGAPNEQFF
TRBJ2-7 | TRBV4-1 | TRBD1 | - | TGCGCCAGCAGCCAAGTTCCATCAGGGGGTAGAAACGAGCAGTACTTC | CASSQVPSGGRNEQYF
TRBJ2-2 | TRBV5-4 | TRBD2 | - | TGTGCCAGCAGCTTGGCCCTTAATAGCGGGAGTGTTACCGGGGAGCTGTTTTTT | CASSLALNSGSVTGELFF
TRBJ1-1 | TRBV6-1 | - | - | TGTGCCAGCAGGGGGGTCTCCGAGGGTACTGAAGCTTTCTTT | CASRGVSEGTEAFF
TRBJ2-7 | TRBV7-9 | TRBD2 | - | TGTGCCAGCAGCTTAGCCACGGCTAGCGGGACCTACGAGCAGTACTTC | CASSLATASGTYEQYF
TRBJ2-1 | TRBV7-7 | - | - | TGTGCCAGCAGCTTAGAAACGCTAGCTTCTGAGCAGTTCTTC | CASSLETLASEQFF
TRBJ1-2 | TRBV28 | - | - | TGTGCCAGCAGTGGCCTCTATAACTATGGCTACACCTTC | CASSGLYNYGYTF
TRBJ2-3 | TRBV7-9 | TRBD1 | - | TGTGCCAGCAGCTTCGGACAGGGAGGCGCAGATACGCAGTATTTT | CASSFGQGGADTQYF
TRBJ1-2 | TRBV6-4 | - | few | TGTGCCAGCAGTGACTCGGCCTTTCAGGGCTACACCTTC | CASSDSAFQGYTF
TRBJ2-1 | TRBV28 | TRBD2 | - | TGTGCCAGCAGTTTATTGGGACTAGCGGGAGCCGCTGAGCAGTTCTTC | CASSLLGLAGAAEQFF
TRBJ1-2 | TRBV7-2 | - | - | TGTGCCAGCAGCTTTTCTACAGGAACAACTAACTATGGCTACACCTTC | CASSFSTGTTNYGYTF
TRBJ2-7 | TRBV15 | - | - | TGTGCCACCAGCGGTGTTAGGGGATTCGAGCAGTACTTC | CATSGVRGFEQYF
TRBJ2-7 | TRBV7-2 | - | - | TGTGCCAGCAGCTTAGGCCCTGAGACCTACGAGCAGTACTTC | CASSLGPETYEQYF
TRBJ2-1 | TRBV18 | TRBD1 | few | TGTGCCAGCTCACAAGACAGGGTGGGGTACAATGAGCAGTTCTTC | CASSQDRVGYNEQFF
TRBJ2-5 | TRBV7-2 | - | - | TGTGCCAGCAGCTTATCGACGGGAGAGACCCAGTACTTC | CASSLSTGETQYF
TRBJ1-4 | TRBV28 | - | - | TGTGCCAGCAGCTCAACTCGGTCAACTAATGAAAAACTGTTTTTT | CASSSTRSTNEKLFF
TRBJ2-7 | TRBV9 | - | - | TGTGCCAGCAGCGTAGCTCTGTCAGAACTAGCCTACGAGCAGTACTTC | CASSVALSELAYEQYF
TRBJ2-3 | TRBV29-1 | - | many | TGCAGCGTTGGGAGCACAGATACGCAGTATTTT | CSVGSTDTQYF
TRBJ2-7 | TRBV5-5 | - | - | TGTGCCAGCAACCTGGACGGGGGTACTGGAGAGCAGTACTTC | CASNLDGGTGEQYF
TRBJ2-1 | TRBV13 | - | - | TGTGCCAGCAGCCCCCTTCGCGGGGACTCCTACAATGAGCAGTTCTTC | CASSPLRGDSYNEQFF
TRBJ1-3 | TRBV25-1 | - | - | TGTGCCAGCAGTGATAGGACAAGTGGAAACACCATATATTTT | CASSDRTSGNTIYF
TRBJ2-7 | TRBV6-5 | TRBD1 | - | TGTGCCAGCGGAAGGGACAGGGGACCCGAGCAGTACTTC | CASGRDRGPEQYF